Below are 15 T cell receptor beta chains sequenced from a single sample in a study of T cell responses to AZD1222 COVID-19 vaccine. Here immunoSEQ multiplex PCR was the method, and the copy in TCRdb shows in-frame clones only, minus some. The sample has about 120,000 clones, approximately 89% seen once; the top ten hold more than 9%. Sample: peripheral blood, taken on day 0 of AZD1222 vaccination. These receptors came from an adult in good health.

The rearrangement joins TRBV9 to TRBJ1-3; D unclear. The V and J ends lost 0 bases and 4 bases respectively, with 11 bases between them. The germline gives CDR1 SGDLS, CDR2 YYNGEE. The CDR3 is made up of 15 amino acids. The CDR3 reads CASSVAPGAGNTIYF. CDR3 bases: TGTGCCAGCAGCGTAGCTCCGGGAGCGGGAAACACCATATATTTT.

This rearrangement joins TRBV27 to TRBJ1-1, with D possibly matching TRBD1 (5 bases). The length of the CDR3 is 15 residues. Trimming cost V 5 bases and J 1 base, with 14 bases left between them. CDR1 and CDR2 from the germline V gene are MNHEY and SMNVEV (reference sequence). This CDR3 reads CASSIQGGTNTEAFF. The CDR3 DNA reads as TGTGCCAGCAGTATCCAGGGCGGTACGAACACTGAAGCTTTCTTT.

This chain links TRBV30 with TRBJ1-1, with a possible D match to TRBD1 (5 bases). Trimming pared 3 bases from V and 0 bases from J, leaving 11 bases between. The CDR3 consists of 14 residues. Germline values: CDR1 GTSNPN, CDR2 SVGIG (reference sequence). The CDR3 DNA sequence: TGTGCCTGGAGCCGGTTGACAGTGAACACTGAAGCTTTCTTT. This gives the protein CAWSRLTVNTEAFF.

This chain connects TRBV5-5 to TRBJ2-3; tentative D call: TRBD2 (6 bases). V lost 4 bases, J lost 9 bases, and 18 bases lay in between. Germline lookup yields CDR1 SGHKS and CDR2 YYEKEE (reference sequence). The CDR3 is 14 residues long. The CDR3 loop is CASSPAGLQDTQYF. CDR3 nucleotides: TGTGCCAGCAGCCCGGCGGGACTCCAGGACACGCAGTATTTT.

The V gene is TRBV5-1, the J gene TRBJ2-7, with 8 bases fitting TRBD1. CDR1 is SGHRS and CDR2 is YFSETQ in the germline V gene. Trimming cost V 3 bases and J 1 base; bases outside gene matches: 9. The CDR3 totals 16 residues. The CDR3 nucleotides read TGCGCCAGCAGCTCTAACCCGGGACAGGTTTCCTACGAGCAGTACTTC. Translating gives CASSSNPGQVSYEQYF.

The V and J genes are TRBV28 and TRBJ2-5; D is unresolved. The CDR3 extends over 14 amino acids. Germline lookup yields CDR1 MDHEN and CDR2 SYDVKM. Trimming took 3 bases from V and 5 from J, leaving 13 bases between them. In DNA, the CDR3 is TGTGCCAGCAGTTTGGTAGACTCGAGCGAGACCCAGTACTTC. Translating it yields CASSLVDSSETQYF.

The chain employs TRBV4-1 and TRBJ2-1; unclear D gene. The V end was cut by 4 bases, the J end by 6 bases, with 10 bases between. Germline CDR1 and CDR2: MGHRA and YSYEKL. CDR3 size: 13 residues. The CDR3 nucleotides are TGCGCCAGCAGCCTGAGCTCGGTCAATGAGCAGTTCTTC. Amino acids: CASSLSSVNEQFF.

The chain couples TRBV10-2 to TRBJ2-7, with 10 bases that match TRBD2. The germline gives CDR1 WSHSY, CDR2 SAAADI. V trimming: 6 bases; J trimming: 4 bases; junction bases outside the gene matches: 6. The CDR3 consists of 14 residues. DNA for the CDR3: TGCGCCAGCAGGGAAGCGGGAGGGCCTTACGAGCAGTACTTC. This gives the protein CASREAGGPYEQYF.

The chain carries TRBV25-1 and TRBJ2-3; D is perhaps TRBD1 (6 bases). Trimming stripped 6 bases from V and 0 bases from J, with 16 bases between. Germline V gene sequence: CDR1 MGHDK, CDR2 SYGVNS. The CDR3 spans 16 residues. This chain's CDR3 is CASSYSDRSSTDTQYF. The CDR3 DNA is TGTGCCAGCAGCTATTCGGACAGATCTAGCACAGATACGCAGTATTTT.

The rearrangement links TRBV7-2 to TRBJ2-5, with D possibly matching TRBD1 (6 bases). Per the germline V gene, CDR1 is SGHTA and CDR2 is FQGNSA. The CDR3 loop spans 16 amino acids. V was pared by 1 base and J by 4 bases, with 16 bases between. CDR3 in DNA: TGTGCCAGCAGCTTAGGATCAGGGGTCAACACAGAGACCCAGTACTTC. Amino acid sequence: CASSLGSGVNTETQYF.

This chain uses TRBV4-1 with TRBJ2-3, with D unresolved. The V end lost 2 bases, the J end lost 2 bases, and 8 bases lay between the germline ends. The CDR3 covers 14 residues. The germline V gene encodes CDR1 MGHRA and CDR2 YSYEKL. The CDR3 sequence: CASSQIKNTDTQYF. CDR3 bases: TGCGCCAGCAGCCAAATCAAGAACACAGATACGCAGTATTTT.

The V and J genes are TRBV19 and TRBJ1-1; D might be TRBD1 (6 bases). Germline V gene data show CDR1 as LNHDA and CDR2 as SQIVND (reference sequence). The CDR3 runs to 14 residues. V lost 1 base, J lost 4 bases, and 10 bases lay in between. The CDR3 nucleotides are TGTGCCAGTAGTATAGGGGGGCTCGGCACTGAAGCTTTCTTT. Translating gives CASSIGGLGTEAFF.

The gene calls are TRBV4-3 and TRBJ2-1; 10 nucleotides line up with TRBD2. Germline V gene data show CDR1 as LGHNA and CDR2 as YSLEER. V gave up 0 bases and J gave up 4 bases; unmatched junction bases: 6. This CDR3 is 17 amino acids long. For the CDR3, the DNA is TGCGCCAGCAGCCAAGATCGTAGTAGCGGGAGGTACAATGAGCAGTTCTTC. Its translation is CASSQDRSSGRYNEQFF.

V usage is TRBV27 and J usage is TRBJ2-7, with a possible D match to TRBD2 (6 bases). This CDR3 spans 16 amino acids. Trimming removed 5 bases from V and 0 bases from J, with 17 bases in between. From germline, CDR1 is MNHEY and CDR2 SMNVEV (reference sequence). In nucleotides, the CDR3 is TGTGCCAGCAGTCCCGGGACTCACGACATCTCCTACGAGCAGTACTTC. It translates to CASSPGTHDISYEQYF.

Concerning this clone: Other nucleotide sequences in the sample specify the same CDR3. The chain carries TRBV18 and TRBJ1-1; 7 nucleotides line up with TRBD1. This CDR3 is built from 13 residues. The germline CDR1 and CDR2 sequences are KGHSH and LQKENI. The V and J ends lost 3 bases and 3 bases, in that order; junction bases with no gene match: 1. The CDR3 loop is CASSPRGDTEAFF. The CDR3 DNA reads as TGTGCCAGCTCACCCAGGGGGGACACTGAAGCTTTCTTT.